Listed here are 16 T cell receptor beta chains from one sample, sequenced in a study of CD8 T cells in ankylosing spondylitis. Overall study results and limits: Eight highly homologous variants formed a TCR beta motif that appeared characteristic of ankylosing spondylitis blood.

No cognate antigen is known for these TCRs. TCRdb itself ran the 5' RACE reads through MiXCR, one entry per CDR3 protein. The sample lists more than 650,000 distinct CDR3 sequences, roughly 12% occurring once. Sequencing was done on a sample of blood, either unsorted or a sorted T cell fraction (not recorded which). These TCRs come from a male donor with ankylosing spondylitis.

The CDR3 is CASSLPQSSYEQYF. The DNA for the CDR3 is TGTGCCAGCAGCTTACCGCAGAGCTCCTACGAGCAGTACTTC. J is TRBJ2-7 and V is TRBV7-2; D unclear. The CDR3 totals 14 residues. Trimming shortened V by 2 bases and J by 0 bases, and 8 bases separated the two germline ends. The germline V gene encodes CDR1 SGHTA and CDR2 FQGNSA. The whole variable domain, filled in from reference TRBV7-2 and TRBJ2-7, reads GAGVSQSPSNKVTEKGKDVELRCDPISGHTALYWYRQSLGQGLEFLIYFQGNSAPDKSGLPSDRFSAERTGGSVSTLTIQRTQQEDSAVYLCASSLPQSSYEQYFGPGTRLTVT.

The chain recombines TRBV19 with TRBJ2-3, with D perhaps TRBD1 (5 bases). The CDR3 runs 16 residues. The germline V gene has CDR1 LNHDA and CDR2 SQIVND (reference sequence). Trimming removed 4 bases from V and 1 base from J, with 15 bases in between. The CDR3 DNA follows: TGTGCCAGTAGTACTCATCAGGGCCGGGGCACAGATACGCAGTATTTT. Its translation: CASSTHQGRGTDTQYF.

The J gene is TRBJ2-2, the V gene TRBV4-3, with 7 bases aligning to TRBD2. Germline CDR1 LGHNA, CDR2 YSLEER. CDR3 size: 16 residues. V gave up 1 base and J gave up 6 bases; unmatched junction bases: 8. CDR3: CASSQVSGGWAGELFF. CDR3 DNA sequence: TGCGCCAGCAGCCAAGTTTCGGGGGGATGGGCCGGGGAGCTGTTTTTT.

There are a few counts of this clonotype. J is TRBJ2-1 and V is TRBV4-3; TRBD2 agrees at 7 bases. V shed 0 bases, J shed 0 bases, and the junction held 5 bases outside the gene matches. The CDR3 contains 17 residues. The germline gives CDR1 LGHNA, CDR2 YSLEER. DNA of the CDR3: TGCGCCAGCAGCCAAGATCTAGCGGTGTTCTCCTACAATGAGCAGTTCTTC. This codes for CASSQDLAVFSYNEQFF.

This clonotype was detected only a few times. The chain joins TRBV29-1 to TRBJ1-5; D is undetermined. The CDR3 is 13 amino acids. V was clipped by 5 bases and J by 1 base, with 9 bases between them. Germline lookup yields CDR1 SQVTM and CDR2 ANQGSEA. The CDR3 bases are TGCAGCGTTCGCGGGCAGAGCAATCAGCCCCAGCATTTT. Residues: CSVRGQSNQPQHF.

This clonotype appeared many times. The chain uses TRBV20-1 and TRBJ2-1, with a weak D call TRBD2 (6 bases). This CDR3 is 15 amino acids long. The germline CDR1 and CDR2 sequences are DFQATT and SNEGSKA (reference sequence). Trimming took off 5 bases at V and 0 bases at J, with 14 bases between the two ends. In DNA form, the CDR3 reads TGCAGTGCTCCCAACGGAGGGTTCTCCTACAATGAGCAGTTCTTC. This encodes CSAPNGGFSYNEQFF.

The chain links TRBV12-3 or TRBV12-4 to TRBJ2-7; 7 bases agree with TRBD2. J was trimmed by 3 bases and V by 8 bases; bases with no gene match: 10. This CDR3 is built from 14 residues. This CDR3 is CASGGGFGNYEQYF. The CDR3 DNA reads TGTGCCAGCGGGGGGGGGTTCGGGAACTACGAGCAGTACTTC.

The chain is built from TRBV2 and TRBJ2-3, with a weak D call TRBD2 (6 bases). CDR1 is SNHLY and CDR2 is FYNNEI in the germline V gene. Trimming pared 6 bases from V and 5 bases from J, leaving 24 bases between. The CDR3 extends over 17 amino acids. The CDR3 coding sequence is TGTGCCAGCAGGAGACCCTCCCCGGCGGGGATGAAAGATACGCAGTATTTT. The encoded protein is CASRRPSPAGMKDTQYF.

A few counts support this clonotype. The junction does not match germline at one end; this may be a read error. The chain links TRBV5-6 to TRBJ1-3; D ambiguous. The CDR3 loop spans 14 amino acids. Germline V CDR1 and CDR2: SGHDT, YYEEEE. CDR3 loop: CASSFVWSGDTIYF. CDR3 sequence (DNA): TGTGCCAGCAGCTTTGTATGGAGTGGAGACACCATATATTTT.

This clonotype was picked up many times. The CDR3 here is CSASGLAGGSETQYF. The CDR3 DNA is TGCAGTGCTAGTGGGCTAGCGGGAGGGTCAGAGACCCAGTACTTC. The chain combines TRBV20-1 with TRBJ2-5; 12 nucleotides align to TRBD2. The ends lost 3 bases at V and 4 bases at J; junction bases unmatched: 6. From germline, CDR1 is DFQATT and CDR2 SNEGSKA (reference sequence). The CDR3 spans 15 residues.

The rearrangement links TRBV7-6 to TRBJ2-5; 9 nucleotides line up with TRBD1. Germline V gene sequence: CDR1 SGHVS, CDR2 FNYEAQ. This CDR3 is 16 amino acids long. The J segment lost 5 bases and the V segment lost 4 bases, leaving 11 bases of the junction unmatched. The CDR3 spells CASSSTGQGNFETQYF. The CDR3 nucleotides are TGTGCCAGCAGCTCCACGGGACAGGGAAATTTCGAGACCCAGTACTTC. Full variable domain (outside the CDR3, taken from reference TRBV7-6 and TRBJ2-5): GAGVSQSPRYKVTKRGQDVALRCDPISGHVSLYWYRQALGQGPEFLTYFNYEAQQDKSGLPNDRFSAERPEGSISTLTIQRTEQRDSAMYRCASSSTGQGNFETQYFGPGTRLLVL.

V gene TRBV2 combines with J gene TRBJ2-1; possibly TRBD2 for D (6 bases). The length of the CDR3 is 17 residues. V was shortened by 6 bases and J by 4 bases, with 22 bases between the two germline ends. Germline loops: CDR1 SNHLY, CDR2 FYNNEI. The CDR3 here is CASRTFEGRLGYNEQFF. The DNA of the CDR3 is TGTGCCAGCAGGACCTTCGAGGGGAGACTAGGTTACAATGAGCAGTTCTTC.

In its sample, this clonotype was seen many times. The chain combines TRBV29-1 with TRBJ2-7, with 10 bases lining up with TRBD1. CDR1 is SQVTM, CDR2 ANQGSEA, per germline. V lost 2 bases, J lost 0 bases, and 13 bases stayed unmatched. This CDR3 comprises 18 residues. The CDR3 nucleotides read TGCAGCGTTGAATTTGGGACAGGGGCCACCTTTTTCTCCTACGAGCAGTACTTC. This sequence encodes CSVEFGTGATFFSYEQYF.

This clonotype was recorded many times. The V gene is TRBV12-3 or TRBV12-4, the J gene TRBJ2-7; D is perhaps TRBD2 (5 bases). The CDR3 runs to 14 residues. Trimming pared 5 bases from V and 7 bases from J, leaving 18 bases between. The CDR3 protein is CASSPRALRGEQYF. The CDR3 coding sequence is TGTGCCAGCAGTCCCCGGGCCCTACGGGGAGAGCAGTACTTC.

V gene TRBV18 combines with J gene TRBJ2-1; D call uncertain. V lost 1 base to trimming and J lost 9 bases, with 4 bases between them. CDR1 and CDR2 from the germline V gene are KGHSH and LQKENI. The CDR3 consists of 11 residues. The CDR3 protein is CASSPLVEQFF. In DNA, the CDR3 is TGTGCCAGCTCACCACTGGTTGAGCAGTTCTTC.

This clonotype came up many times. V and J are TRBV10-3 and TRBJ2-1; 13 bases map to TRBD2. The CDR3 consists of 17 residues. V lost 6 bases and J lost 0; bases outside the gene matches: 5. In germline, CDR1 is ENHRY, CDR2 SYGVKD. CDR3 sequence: CAISGLAGASSYNEQFF. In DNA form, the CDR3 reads TGTGCCATCAGCGGACTAGCGGGGGCCAGCTCCTACAATGAGCAGTTCTTC.